This entry is about one T cell receptor (beta chain). Its specificity is not known. The sample is drawn from a study of cytomegalovirus exposure and HLA in healthy donors. Study-wide results and caveats: Several of the most significant clusters were apparently associated with common viral pathogens in a later analysis. Apparent HLA restriction characterized most CMV-associated TCR beta chains in a later analysis. For TCR beta chains, V- and J-gene trimming was later linked to a missense DCLRE1C variant.

Germline V CDR1 and CDR2: LGHNA, YSLEER. The CDR3 has 16 residues. Between the trimmed V and J ends, which lost 1 base and 5 bases, there was a span of 17 bases. 60 Vbeta and 13 Jbeta primers were used in PCR. Only in-frame clones appear in the TCRdb table, and some are missing; sequencing was by immunoSEQ multiplex PCR. The sample consists of more than 100,000 clones, approximately 60% of them appearing once. The TCR sequence derives from a middle-aged woman in good health and CMV-seronegative. Sequenced input: PBMCs. This chain uses TRBV4-3 with TRBJ1-2; maybe TRBD1 (6 bases). The DNA for the CDR3 is TGCGCCAGCAGCCAAGGGACGACAGGATTCGGATATGGCTACACCTTC. Its translation is CASSQGTTGFGYGYTF.